One and the same sample provided the 17 T cell receptor beta chains below, sequenced in a study of T cell repertoires in cytomegalovirus infection. TCRdb passed the reads through MiXCR, listing each CDR3 protein once. The sample lists 900,000 to 950,000 distinct CDR3 sequences; approximately 30% were seen once. The antigens of these receptors remain unknown. This specimen consisted of cultured CD8+ T cells from PBMCs, obtained from culture after CMV antigen stimulation. All receptors come from a human donor in good health (CMV status not recorded). Some clones in this sample may be carry-over from other donors' samples.

This clonotype was detected ten times or more. The chain uses TRBV7-9 and TRBJ1-2; TRBD1 matches at 7 bases. Unmatched junction bases numbered 4, after V lost 5 bases and J lost 4 bases. The CDR3 loop spans 13 amino acids. Germline V lookup: CDR1 SEHNR, CDR2 FQNEAQ (reference sequence). In nucleotides, the CDR3 is TGTGCCAGCAGCCCCGGACAGGTCTATGGCTACACCTTC. This translates into CASSPGQVYGYTF.

Only a few counts were recorded for this clonotype. The V call is TRBV28, the J call TRBJ2-5; unclear D gene. Trimming cost V 3 bases and J 4 bases, with 9 bases left between them. The CDR3 totals 13 residues. Germline V gene data show CDR1 as MDHEN and CDR2 as SYDVKM. CDR3 protein: CASSFSSLETQYF. In DNA, the CDR3 is TGTGCCAGCAGTTTTTCCAGTCTAGAGACCCAGTACTTC.

This clonotype was picked up a small number of times. The chain employs TRBV19 and TRBJ1-5; D is perhaps TRBD1 (5 bases). This CDR3 has 13 amino acids. From germline, CDR1 is LNHDA and CDR2 SQIVND (reference sequence). Trimming removed 7 bases at V and 3 bases at J, with 10 bases between. The CDR3 is CASTGTLNQPQHF. As DNA, the CDR3 is TGTGCCAGTACCGGGACCCTCAATCAGCCCCAGCATTTT.

A word on this clonotype: One base away lies a much larger clone, so this may be a sequencing read error. This chain uses TRBV27 with TRBJ2-1; D remains ambiguous. Germline V gene lookup returns CDR1 MNHEY and CDR2 SMNVEV (reference sequence). CDR3 length equals 11 residues. V lost 1 base, J lost 9 bases, and 4 bases lay in between. CDR3 in DNA: TGTGCCAGCAGTTTATTCAGTGAGCAGTTCTTC. The encoded protein is CASSLFSEQFF.

The table lists this clonotype with many counts. The V call is TRBV7-9, the J call TRBJ1-5; D is undetermined. Trimming stripped 3 bases from V and 5 bases from J, with 8 bases between. Germline-derived CDR1 and CDR2 are SEHNR and FQNEAQ (reference sequence). The CDR3 totals 13 residues. The CDR3 protein is CASSFVDDQPQHF. The CDR3 DNA sequence: TGTGCCAGCAGCTTTGTCGATGATCAGCCCCAGCATTTT.

This rearrangement joins TRBV10-3 to TRBJ1-5; no clear D gene. This CDR3 is 15 amino acids long. V gave up 0 bases and J gave up 4 bases, with 10 bases separating them. Germline CDR1 ENHRY, CDR2 SYGVKD. The DNA for the CDR3 is TGTGCCATCAGTGAGTCTAAAAATCCTAATCAGCCCCAGCATTTT. Amino acid sequence: CAISESKNPNQPQHF.

CDR3 residues: CASRRREPNQPQHF. DNA of the CDR3: TGTGCCAGCAGGCGGAGAGAGCCTAATCAGCCCCAGCATTTT. This rearrangement joins TRBV6-2 or TRBV6-3 to TRBJ1-5; no firm D call. Trimming pared 6 bases from V and 4 bases from J, leaving 13 bases between. The CDR3 is made up of 14 amino acids. CDR1 MNHEY and CDR2 SVGEGT come from the germline V gene.

This clonotype was counted a single time. This chain uses TRBV9 with TRBJ1-2; maybe TRBD1 (6 bases). The CDR3 has 16 amino acids. V lost 1 base, J lost 4 bases, and 17 bases lay in between. Germline CDR1 and CDR2: SGDLS and YYNGEE. The CDR3, as DNA: TGTGCCAGCAGCGTACCTCCGACGGGGGCGCGCTATGGCTACACCTTC. Its translation: CASSVPPTGARYGYTF.

This clonotype was seen a handful of times. The chain uses TRBV6-6 and TRBJ2-5, with D perhaps TRBD2 (6 bases). The germline gives CDR1 MNHNY, CDR2 SVGAGI (reference sequence). The CDR3 spans 14 residues. V gave up 5 bases and J gave up 3 bases, with 13 bases separating them. This chain's CDR3 is CASSTSTRKETQYF. CDR3 sequence (DNA): TGTGCCAGCAGTACCTCGACTAGAAAAGAGACCCAGTACTTC.

The chain couples TRBV7-6 to TRBJ2-7, with a possible D match to TRBD2 (5 bases). V lost 5 bases and J 0 bases, leaving 14 bases between the germline ends. CDR1 SGHVS and CDR2 FNYEAQ come from the germline V gene. The CDR3 totals 15 residues. In nucleotides, the CDR3 is TGTGCCAGCAGCCTGTCAGACTACTCCTCCTACGAGCAGTACTTC. Encoded protein: CASSLSDYSSYEQYF.

The CDR3 DNA reads as TGCGCCAGCAGCCAAGATTATTCCAGCGGGATGTACGAGCAGTACTTC. This translates into CASSQDYSSGMYEQYF. This chain connects TRBV4-1 to TRBJ2-7; 7 bases match TRBD2. With 0 bases clipped from V and 4 bases from J, the junction kept 9 bases outside the gene matches. The CDR3 runs to 16 residues. The germline V gene encodes CDR1 MGHRA and CDR2 YSYEKL.

This clonotype has more than one count but fewer than ten. The V call is TRBV12-3 or TRBV12-4, the J call TRBJ2-7, with 8 bases matching TRBD2. The CDR3 consists of 17 residues. V was pared by 0 bases and J by 1 base, with 8 bases of the junction left unmatched. CDR3 protein: CASSLAWRGDRSYEQYF. The CDR3 DNA follows: TGTGCCAGCAGTTTAGCGTGGCGGGGGGACCGTTCCTACGAGCAGTACTTC.

J is TRBJ2-1 and V is TRBV12-3 or TRBV12-4; 11 bases line up with TRBD2. The junction had 7 bases not matched to a gene; V was cut back by 6 bases and J by 9 bases. The CDR3 consists of 14 residues. The CDR3 DNA reads as TGTGCCAGCAGCCCCGGTAGCGGGGGGGCTGAGCAGTTCTTC. It encodes CASSPGSGGAEQFF.

The V gene is TRBV7-9, the J gene TRBJ1-1, with TRBD1 matching over 7 bases. V gave up 2 bases and J gave up 1 base; unmatched junction bases: 4. The germline V gene has CDR1 SEHNR and CDR2 FQNEAQ (reference sequence). The CDR3 has 15 amino acids. The CDR3: CASSLWDRRNTEAFF. The CDR3 coding sequence is TGTGCCAGCAGCTTATGGGACAGACGGAACACTGAAGCTTTCTTT.

A remark on this clonotype: It may be a read error: a sequence one base away is much more abundant. The rearrangement joins TRBV7-4 to TRBJ2-3; 8 nucleotides agree with TRBD1. In germline, CDR1 is SGHVT, CDR2 SQSDAQ. The length of the CDR3 is 14 residues. The CDR3 here is CANSLDRVGDTQYF. The CDR3 nucleotides read TGTGCCAACAGCTTGGACAGGGTAGGAGATACGCAGTATTTT.

This clonotype was seen a handful of times. The chain uses TRBV11-2 and TRBJ2-7, with 9 bases lining up with TRBD1. Per the germline V gene, CDR1 is SGHAT and CDR2 is FQNNGV. The CDR3 has 15 residues. V lost 0 bases and J lost 6; bases outside the gene matches: 6. CDR3 coding DNA: TGTGCCAGCAGCTTAGATGGGGGACAGGGAGTCGAGCAGTACGTC. Protein sequence: CASSLDGGQGVEQYV.

The table lists this clonotype with a few counts. The chain employs TRBV7-9 and TRBJ2-2, with D tentatively TRBD1 or TRBD2 (5 bases each). Germline CDR1 reads SEHNR; CDR2 reads FQNEAQ (reference sequence). The V and J ends lost 5 bases and 2 bases respectively, with 15 bases between them. The length of the CDR3 is 16 residues. CDR3 sequence (DNA): TGTGCCAGCAGCACTCCTCCGGGACCAAACACCGGGGAGCTGTTTTTT. This codes for CASSTPPGPNTGELFF. Combining the CDR3 with reference TRBV7-9 and TRBJ2-2 gives the whole variable domain DTGVSQNPRHKITKRGQNVTFRCDPISEHNRLYWYRQTLGQGPEFLTYFQNEAQLEKSRLLSDRFSAERPKGSFSTLEIQRTEQGDSAMYLCASSTPPGPNTGELFFGEGSRLTVL.